These 10 T cell receptor beta chains were all obtained from the same sample, sequenced in a study of blood T cell repertoires in COVID-19. The assay was immunoSEQ multiplex PCR, and TCRdb's table has in-frame clones only and misses some. The table lists around 63,000 clones, around 85% of them singletons. The source material was peripheral blood. The receptor source for this set is a woman aged 70-85 years with acute or convalescent COVID-19.

The chain carries TRBV4-2 and TRBJ2-7, with D maybe TRBD1 (5 bases). The length of the CDR3 is 15 residues. V lost 0 bases, J lost 6 bases, and 15 bases lay in between. Germline V gene sequence: CDR1 LGHNA, CDR2 YNFKEQ. The DNA for the CDR3 is TGTGCCAGCAGCCAAGATAACCAGGGCTGGGGCGAGCAGTACTTC. Amino acids: CASSQDNQGWGEQYF.

This clone was seen more than once but under ten times. CDR3 amino acids: CASSIGLAGNYEQYF. The CDR3 nucleotides read TGTGCCAGTAGTATAGGGCTAGCGGGGAACTACGAGCAGTACTTC. This chain links TRBV19 with TRBJ2-7, with 9 positions matching TRBD2. Germline trimming cut 1 base from V and 3 bases from J; bases unmatched to any gene: 4. CDR1 and CDR2 (germline): LNHDA, SQIVND (reference sequence). This CDR3 contains 15 residues.

V is TRBV1 and J is TRBJ2-2; TRBD1, the D gene given by the table, was not confirmed from the DNA. TRBV1 is a known pseudogene. The CDR3 length is 17 residues. Here the CDR3 DNA reads TGCACCAGCAGCCAAGTGAGGCTTCGGCAGGGCGGCGGGGAGCTGTTTTTT. Translating it yields CTSSQVRLRQGGGELFF.

This sequence joins TRBV7-3 and TRBJ2-1, with D possibly TRBD1 on 5 matching bases. The CDR3 has 14 amino acids. V was shortened by 0 bases and J by 6 bases, with 9 bases between the two germline ends. Germline loops: CDR1 SGHTA, CDR2 FQGTGA. The CDR3 region is CASSLTGPSNEQFF. DNA of the CDR3: TGTGCCAGCAGCTTAACGGGGCCGAGCAATGAGCAGTTCTTC.

As DNA, the CDR3 is TGCGCCAGCAGCCACCCGGACAGGGCACACAATGAGCAGTTCTTC. It specifies CASSHPDRAHNEQFF. This rearrangement joins TRBV4-1 to TRBJ2-1; 8 positions match TRBD1. The CDR3 is made up of 15 amino acids. V shed 3 bases, J shed 5 bases, and the junction held 6 bases outside the gene matches. Germline CDR1 reads MGHRA; CDR2 reads YSYEKL.

The chain recombines TRBV2 with TRBJ2-1; a possible D gene is TRBD2 (5 bases). The CDR3 is 16 residues long. Germline values: CDR1 SNHLY, CDR2 FYNNEI. V was pared by 6 bases and J by 6 bases, with 21 bases between. The CDR3 nucleotides read TGTGCCAGCAGGCAAGGATTACTAGTAGGTGCCAATGAGCAGTTCTTC. This sequence encodes CASRQGLLVGANEQFF.

The chain joins TRBV10-3 to TRBJ2-3; D is uncertain. This CDR3 region has 12 residues. CDR1 ENHRY and CDR2 SYGVKD come from the germline V gene. Trimming left V 6 bases short and J 3 bases short, with 7 bases between. This CDR3 is CAIRRETDTQYF. Written as DNA, the CDR3 is TGTGCCATCAGGCGAGAGACAGATACGCAGTATTTT.

This chain uses TRBV25-1 with TRBJ1-1; possible D gene TRBD1, 5 bases. This CDR3 has 13 residues. V was cut by 1 base and J by 5 bases, with 8 bases left in between. Per the germline V gene, CDR1 is MGHDK and CDR2 is SYGVNS. The CDR3 sequence is CASSEWGGTEAFF. The CDR3 DNA reads as TGTGCCAGCAGTGAATGGGGGGGAACTGAAGCTTTCTTT.

V gene TRBV4-1 combines with J gene TRBJ1-2, with 7 bases lining up with TRBD1. The J segment lost 10 bases and the V segment lost 1 base, leaving 6 bases of the junction unmatched. CDR3 length: 13 amino acids. Per germline, CDR1 MGHRA and CDR2 YSYEKL. The CDR3 protein is CASSQVYRGFYTF. For the CDR3, the DNA is TGCGCCAGCAGCCAAGTTTACAGGGGATTCTACACCTTC.

The V gene is TRBV5-1, the J gene TRBJ1-2; a weak D match, TRBD1 (5 bases). V was clipped by 3 bases and J by 2 bases, with 8 bases between them. The germline V gene has CDR1 SGHRS and CDR2 YFSETQ. This CDR3 contains 13 residues. CDR3: CASSSGGNYGYTF. The CDR3, as DNA: TGCGCCAGCAGCTCCGGGGGGAACTATGGCTACACCTTC.